This T cell receptor beta chain was documented in a study of response to subunit inactivated influenza vaccine. Germline-derived CDR1 and CDR2 are MDHEN and SYDVKM. The CDR3 has 15 amino acids. The V end lost 4 bases, the J end lost 0 bases, and 10 bases lay between the germline ends. TCRdb analysed the RT-PCR reads with MiXCR anew, one entry per CDR3 protein. The table includes roughly 190,000 distinct CDR3 sequences, approximately 12% detected once. Overall study findings and caveats: Authors suggested each seasonal flu vaccination may recruit only limited numbers of new T cells.

A note on this clonotype: Its antigen is currently unknown.

The same sample was also studied in work on T cells expressing NK-cell markers. This second study notes: Production of TCR beta cDNA relied on 5'RACE template switching with UMIs. Beta-chain profiling covered CD3+CD56+NKG2C+, CD3+CD56+NKG2C- and CD3+CD56-NKG2C+ sorted subsets. Serological testing identified seven of the eight sequenced donors as HCMV-seropositive and one as seronegative. The same clonotypes also predominated in the CD3+CD56-NKG2C+ fraction of a handful of donors.

The sequence was obtained from a man aged 50-60 years who received an inactivated influenza vaccine. Sequenced material: CD8+ T cells sorted from PBMCs, taken 11 to 12 days after vaccination. The chain uses TRBV28 and TRBJ1-5; a weak D match, TRBD1 (6 bases). CDR3 protein: CASSSSDSSNQPQHF. CDR3 DNA: TGTGCCAGCAGTTCATCGGACAGTAGCAATCAGCCCCAGCATTTT.